This T cell receptor beta chain was captured in a study of blood T cell repertoires in COVID-19. In the study overall: Acute and convalescent COVID-19 samples came from the United States, Italy and Spain. T cells, B-cell-depleted T cells, or PBMCs provided the cDNA or gDNA that served as material.

Per the authors' pipeline: Amplification from reference gene primers served as the basis for estimated nucleated cell counts. Clones were read by immunoSEQ multiplex PCR, and TCRdb kept only the in-frame ones, dropping some. The V and J calls and the clone size are those of that table, but D and trimming were determined from the DNA. In the table there are some 200,000 clones, 83% of which are singletons. The TCR was taken from a woman aged 40-49 years with acute or convalescent COVID-19. Sequenced sample: peripheral blood.

The CDR3 DNA reads as TGTGCCAGCAGCCCAAGACAGTACACTGAAGCTTTCTTT. This sequence encodes CASSPRQYTEAFF. V is TRBV3-1 (or the pseudogene TRBV3-2) and J is TRBJ1-1, with D tentatively TRBD1 (5 bases). The CDR3 contains 13 residues. Trimming stripped 4 bases from V and 3 bases from J, with 9 bases between. In germline, CDR1 is LGHDT, CDR2 YNNKEL (reference sequence).